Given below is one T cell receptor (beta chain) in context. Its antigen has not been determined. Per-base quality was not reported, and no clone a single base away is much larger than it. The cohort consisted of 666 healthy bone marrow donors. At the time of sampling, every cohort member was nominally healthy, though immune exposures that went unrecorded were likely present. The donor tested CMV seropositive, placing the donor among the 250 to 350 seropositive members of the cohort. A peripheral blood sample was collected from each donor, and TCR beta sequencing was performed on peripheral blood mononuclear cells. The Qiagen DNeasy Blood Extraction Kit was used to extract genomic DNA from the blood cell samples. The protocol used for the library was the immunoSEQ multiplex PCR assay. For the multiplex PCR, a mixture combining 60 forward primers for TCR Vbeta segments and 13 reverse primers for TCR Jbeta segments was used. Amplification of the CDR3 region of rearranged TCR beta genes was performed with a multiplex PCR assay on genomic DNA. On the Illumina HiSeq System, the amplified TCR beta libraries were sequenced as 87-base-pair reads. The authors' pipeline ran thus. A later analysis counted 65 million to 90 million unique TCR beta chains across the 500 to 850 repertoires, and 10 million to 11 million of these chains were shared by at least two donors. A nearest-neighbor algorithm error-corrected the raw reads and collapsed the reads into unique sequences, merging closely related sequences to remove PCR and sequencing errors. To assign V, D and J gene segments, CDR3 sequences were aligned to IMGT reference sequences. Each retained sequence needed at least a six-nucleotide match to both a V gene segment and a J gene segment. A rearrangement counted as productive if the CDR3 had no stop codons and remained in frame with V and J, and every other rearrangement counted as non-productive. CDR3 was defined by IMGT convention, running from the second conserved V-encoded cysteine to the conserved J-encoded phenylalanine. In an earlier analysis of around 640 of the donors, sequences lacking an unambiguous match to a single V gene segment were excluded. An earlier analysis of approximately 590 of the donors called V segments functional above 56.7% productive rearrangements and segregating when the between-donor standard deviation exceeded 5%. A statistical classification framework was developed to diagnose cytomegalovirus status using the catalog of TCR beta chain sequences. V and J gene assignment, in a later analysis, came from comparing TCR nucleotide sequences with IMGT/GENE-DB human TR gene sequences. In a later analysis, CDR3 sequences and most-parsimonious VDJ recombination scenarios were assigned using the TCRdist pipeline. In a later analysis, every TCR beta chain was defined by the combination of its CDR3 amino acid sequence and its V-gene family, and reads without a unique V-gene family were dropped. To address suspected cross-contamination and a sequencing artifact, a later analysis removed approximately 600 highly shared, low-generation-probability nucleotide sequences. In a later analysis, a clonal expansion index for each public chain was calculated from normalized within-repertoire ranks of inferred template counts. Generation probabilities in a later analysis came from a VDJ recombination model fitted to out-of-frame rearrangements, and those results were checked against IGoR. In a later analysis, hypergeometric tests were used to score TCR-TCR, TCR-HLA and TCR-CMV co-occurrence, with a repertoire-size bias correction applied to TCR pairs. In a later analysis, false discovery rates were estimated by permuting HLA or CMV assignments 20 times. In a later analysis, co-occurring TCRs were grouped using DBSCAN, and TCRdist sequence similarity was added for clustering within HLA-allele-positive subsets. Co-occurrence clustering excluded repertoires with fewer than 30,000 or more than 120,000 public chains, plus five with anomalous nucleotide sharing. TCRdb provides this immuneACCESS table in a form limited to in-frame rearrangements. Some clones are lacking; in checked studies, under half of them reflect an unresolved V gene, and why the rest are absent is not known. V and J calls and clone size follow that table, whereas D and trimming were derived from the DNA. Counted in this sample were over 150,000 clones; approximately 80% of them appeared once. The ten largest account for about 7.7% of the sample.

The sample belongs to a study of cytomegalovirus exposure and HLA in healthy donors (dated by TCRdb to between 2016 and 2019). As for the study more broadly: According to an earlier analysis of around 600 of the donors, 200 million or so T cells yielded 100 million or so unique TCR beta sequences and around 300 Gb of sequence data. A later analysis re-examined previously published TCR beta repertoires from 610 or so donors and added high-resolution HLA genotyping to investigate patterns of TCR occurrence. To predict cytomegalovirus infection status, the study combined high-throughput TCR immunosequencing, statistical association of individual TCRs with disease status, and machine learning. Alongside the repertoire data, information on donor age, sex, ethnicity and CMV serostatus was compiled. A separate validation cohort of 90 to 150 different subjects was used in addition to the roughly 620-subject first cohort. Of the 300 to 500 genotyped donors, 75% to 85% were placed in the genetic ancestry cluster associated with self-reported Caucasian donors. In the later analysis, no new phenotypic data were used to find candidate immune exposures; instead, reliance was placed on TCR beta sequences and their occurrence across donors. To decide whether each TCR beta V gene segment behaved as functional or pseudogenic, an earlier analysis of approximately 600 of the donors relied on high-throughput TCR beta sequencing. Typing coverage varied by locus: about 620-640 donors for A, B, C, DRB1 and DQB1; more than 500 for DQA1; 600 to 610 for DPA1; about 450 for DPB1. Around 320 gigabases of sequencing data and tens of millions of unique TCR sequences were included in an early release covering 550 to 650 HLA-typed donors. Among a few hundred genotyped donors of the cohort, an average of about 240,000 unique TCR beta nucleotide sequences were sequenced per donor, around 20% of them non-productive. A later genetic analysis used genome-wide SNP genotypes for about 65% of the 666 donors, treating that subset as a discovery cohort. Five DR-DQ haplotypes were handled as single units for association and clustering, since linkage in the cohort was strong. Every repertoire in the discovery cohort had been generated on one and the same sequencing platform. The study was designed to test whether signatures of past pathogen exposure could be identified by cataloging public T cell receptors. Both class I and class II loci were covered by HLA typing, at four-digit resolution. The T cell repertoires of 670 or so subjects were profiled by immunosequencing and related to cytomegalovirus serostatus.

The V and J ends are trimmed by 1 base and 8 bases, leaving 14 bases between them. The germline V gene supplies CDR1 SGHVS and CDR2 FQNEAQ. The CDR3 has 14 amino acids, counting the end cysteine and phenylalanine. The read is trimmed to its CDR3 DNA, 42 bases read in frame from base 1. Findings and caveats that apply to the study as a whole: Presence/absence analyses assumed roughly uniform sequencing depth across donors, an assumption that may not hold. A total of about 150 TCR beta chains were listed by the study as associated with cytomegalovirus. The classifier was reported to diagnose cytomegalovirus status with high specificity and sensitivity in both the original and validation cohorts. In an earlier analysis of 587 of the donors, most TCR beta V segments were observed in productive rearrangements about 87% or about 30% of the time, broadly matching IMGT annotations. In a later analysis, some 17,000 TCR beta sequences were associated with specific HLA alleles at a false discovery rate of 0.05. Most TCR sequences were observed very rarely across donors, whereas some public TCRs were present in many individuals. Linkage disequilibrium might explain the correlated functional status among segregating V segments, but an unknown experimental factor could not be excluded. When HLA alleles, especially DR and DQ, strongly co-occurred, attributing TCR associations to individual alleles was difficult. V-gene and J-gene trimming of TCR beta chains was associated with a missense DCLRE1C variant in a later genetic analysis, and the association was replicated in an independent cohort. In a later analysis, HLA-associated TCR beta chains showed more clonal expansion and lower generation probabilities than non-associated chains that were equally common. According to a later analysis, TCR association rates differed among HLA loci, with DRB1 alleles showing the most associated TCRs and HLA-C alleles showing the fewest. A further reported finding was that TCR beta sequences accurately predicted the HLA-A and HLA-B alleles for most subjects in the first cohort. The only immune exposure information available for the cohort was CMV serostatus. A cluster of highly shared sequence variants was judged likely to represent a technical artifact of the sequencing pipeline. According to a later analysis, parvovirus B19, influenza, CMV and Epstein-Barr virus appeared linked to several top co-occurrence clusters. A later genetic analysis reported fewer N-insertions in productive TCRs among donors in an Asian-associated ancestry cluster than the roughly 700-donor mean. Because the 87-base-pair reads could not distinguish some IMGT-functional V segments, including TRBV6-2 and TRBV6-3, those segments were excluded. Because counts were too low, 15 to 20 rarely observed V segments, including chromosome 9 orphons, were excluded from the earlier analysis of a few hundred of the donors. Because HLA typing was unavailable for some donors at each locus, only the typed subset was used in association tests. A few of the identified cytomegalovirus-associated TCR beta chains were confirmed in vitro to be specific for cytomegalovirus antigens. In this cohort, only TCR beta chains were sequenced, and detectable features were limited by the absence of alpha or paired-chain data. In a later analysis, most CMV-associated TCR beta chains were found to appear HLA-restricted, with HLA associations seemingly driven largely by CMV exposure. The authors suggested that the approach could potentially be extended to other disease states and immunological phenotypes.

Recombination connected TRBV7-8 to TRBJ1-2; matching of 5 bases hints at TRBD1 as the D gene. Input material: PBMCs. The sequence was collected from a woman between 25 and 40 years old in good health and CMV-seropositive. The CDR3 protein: CASSLDRTSRGYTF. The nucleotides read TGTGCCAGCAGCTTAGATAGGACAAGCCGGGGCTACACCTTC.